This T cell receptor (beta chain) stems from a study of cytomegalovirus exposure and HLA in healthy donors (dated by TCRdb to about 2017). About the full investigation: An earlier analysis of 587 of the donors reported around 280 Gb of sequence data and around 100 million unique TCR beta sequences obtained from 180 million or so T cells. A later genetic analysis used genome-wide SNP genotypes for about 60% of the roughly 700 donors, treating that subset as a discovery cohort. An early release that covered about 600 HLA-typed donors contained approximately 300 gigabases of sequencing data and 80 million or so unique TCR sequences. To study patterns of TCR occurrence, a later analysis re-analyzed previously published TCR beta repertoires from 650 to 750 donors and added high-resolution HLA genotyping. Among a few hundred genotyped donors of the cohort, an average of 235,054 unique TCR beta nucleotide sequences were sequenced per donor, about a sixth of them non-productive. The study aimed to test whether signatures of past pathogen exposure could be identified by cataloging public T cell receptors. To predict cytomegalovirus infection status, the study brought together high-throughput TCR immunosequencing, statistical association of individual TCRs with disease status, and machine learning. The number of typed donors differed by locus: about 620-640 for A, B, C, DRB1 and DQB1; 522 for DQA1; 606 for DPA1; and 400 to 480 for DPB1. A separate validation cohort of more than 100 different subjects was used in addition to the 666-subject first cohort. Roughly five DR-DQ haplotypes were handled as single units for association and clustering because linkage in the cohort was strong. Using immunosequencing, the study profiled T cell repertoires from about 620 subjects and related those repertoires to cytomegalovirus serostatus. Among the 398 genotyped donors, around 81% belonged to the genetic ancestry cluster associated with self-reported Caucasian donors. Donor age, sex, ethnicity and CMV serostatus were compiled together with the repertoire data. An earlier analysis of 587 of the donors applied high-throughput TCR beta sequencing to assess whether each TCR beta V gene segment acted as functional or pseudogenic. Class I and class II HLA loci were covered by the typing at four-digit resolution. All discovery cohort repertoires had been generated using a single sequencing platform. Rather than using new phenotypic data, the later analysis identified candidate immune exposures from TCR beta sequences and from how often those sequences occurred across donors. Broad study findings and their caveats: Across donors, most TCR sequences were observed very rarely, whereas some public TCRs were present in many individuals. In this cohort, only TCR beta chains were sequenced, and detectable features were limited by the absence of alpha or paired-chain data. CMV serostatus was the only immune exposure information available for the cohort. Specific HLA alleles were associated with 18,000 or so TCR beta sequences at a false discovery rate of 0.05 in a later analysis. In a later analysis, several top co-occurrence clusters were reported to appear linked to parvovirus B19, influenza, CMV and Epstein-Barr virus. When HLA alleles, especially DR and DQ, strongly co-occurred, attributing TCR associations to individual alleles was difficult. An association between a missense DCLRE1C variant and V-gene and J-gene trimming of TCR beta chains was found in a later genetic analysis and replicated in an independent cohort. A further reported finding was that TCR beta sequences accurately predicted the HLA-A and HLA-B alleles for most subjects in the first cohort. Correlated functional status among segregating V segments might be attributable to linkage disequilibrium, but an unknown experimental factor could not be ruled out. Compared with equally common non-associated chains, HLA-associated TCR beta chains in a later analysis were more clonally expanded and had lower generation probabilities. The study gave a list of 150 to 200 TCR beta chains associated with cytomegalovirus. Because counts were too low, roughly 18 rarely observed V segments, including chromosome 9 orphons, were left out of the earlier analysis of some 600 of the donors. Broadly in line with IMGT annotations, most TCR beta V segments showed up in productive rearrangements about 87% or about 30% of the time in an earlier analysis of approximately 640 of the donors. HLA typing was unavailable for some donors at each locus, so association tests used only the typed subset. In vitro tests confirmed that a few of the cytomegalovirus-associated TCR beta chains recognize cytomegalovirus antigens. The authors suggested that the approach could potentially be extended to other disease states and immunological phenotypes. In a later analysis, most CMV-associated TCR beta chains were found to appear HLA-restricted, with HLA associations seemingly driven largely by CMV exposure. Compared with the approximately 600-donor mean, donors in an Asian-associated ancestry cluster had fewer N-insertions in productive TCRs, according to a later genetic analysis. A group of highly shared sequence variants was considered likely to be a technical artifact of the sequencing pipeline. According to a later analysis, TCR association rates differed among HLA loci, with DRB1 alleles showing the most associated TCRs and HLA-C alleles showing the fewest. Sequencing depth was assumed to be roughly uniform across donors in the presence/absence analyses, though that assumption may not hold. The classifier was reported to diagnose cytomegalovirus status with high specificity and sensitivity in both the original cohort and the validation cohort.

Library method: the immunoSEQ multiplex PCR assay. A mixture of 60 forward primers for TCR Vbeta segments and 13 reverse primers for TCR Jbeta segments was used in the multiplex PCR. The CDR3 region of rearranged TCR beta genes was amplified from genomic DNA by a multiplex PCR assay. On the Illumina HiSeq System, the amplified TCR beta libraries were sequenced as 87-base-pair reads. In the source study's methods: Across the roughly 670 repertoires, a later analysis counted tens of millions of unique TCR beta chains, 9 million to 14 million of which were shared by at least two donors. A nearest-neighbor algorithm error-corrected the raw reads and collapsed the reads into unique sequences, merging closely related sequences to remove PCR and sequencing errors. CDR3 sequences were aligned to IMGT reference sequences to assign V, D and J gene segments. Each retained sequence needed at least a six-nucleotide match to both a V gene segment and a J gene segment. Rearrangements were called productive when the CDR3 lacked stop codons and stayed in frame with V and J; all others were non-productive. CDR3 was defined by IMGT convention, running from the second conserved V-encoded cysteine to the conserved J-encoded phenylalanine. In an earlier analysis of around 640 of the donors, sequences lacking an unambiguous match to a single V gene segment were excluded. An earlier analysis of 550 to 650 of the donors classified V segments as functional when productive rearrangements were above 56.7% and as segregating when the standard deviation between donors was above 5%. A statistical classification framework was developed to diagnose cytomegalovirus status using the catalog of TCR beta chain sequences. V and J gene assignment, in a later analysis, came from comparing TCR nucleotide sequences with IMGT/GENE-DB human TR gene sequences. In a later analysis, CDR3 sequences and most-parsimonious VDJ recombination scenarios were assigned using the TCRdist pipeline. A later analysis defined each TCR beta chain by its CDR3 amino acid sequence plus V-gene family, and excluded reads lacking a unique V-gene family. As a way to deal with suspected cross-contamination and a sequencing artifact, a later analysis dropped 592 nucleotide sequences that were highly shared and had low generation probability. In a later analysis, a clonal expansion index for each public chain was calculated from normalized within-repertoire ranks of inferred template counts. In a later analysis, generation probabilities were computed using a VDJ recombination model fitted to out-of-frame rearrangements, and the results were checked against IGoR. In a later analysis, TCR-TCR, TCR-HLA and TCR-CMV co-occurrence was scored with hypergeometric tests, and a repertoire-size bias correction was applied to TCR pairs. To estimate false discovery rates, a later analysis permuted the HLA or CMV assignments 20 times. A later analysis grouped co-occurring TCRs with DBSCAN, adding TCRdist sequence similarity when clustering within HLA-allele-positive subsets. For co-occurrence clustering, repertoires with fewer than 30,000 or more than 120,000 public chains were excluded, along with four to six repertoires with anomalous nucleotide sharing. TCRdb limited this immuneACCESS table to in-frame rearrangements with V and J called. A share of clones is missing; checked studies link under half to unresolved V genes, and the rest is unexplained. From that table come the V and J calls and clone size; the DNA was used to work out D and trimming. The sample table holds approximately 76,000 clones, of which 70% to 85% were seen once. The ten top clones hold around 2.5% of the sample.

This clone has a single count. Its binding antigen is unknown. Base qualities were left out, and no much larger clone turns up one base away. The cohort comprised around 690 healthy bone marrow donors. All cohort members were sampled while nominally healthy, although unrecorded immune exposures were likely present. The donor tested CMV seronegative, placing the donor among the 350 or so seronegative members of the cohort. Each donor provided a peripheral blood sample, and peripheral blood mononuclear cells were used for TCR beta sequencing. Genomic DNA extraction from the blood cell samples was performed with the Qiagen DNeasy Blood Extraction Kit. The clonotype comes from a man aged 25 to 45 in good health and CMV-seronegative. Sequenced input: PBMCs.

The CDR3 loop reads CSVYWAFEQYF. Here is the DNA: TGCAGTGTGTATTGGGCCTTTGAGCAGTACTTC. The V and J segments used are TRBV20-1 and TRBJ2-7; a confident D gene designation cannot be given. Taken from the germline V gene (reference sequence), the CDR1 and CDR2 loops are DFQATT and SNEGSKA. The germline ends are 14 bases apart after V is trimmed by 7 bases and J by 7 bases. Counted from cysteine to phenylalanine, this CDR3 has 11 amino acids. The retained sequence is limited to the CDR3, 33 bases, with the frame set at the first base.